Presented here are 19 T cell receptor beta chains from one specimen sequenced in a study of T cell responses to AZD1222 COVID-19 vaccine. Generated by immunoSEQ multiplex PCR, the TCRdb table keeps only in-frame clones and is missing some. The table has about 120,000 clones, around 83% seen once. The sample was peripheral blood, taken 28 days after the second AZD1222 dose. These TCRs come from an adult who received the AZD1222 COVID-19 vaccine.

The chain uses TRBV9 and TRBJ1-3; D is unresolved. This CDR3 has 16 residues. Trimming stripped 3 bases from V and 0 bases from J, with 13 bases between. Per the germline V gene, CDR1 is SGDLS and CDR2 is YYNGEE. The CDR3 DNA sequence: TGTGCCAGCAGCGGAAGGGCAGCCGGCTCTGGAAACACCATATATTTT. This sequence encodes CASSGRAAGSGNTIYF.

This clone was detected a few times. The V gene is TRBV19, the J gene TRBJ1-1; 8 bases match TRBD1. The trim removed 1 base at V and 7 bases at J, leaving 11 bases unmatched. The CDR3 length is 16 residues. From germline, CDR1 is LNHDA and CDR2 SQIVND (reference sequence). The CDR3 sequence is CASSIAKDRAEVEAFF. DNA for the CDR3: TGTGCCAGTAGTATAGCTAAGGACAGGGCTGAGGTTGAAGCTTTCTTT.

The chain carries TRBV18 and TRBJ1-5, with D tentatively TRBD1 (5 bases). The CDR3 has 15 residues. Trimming removed 3 bases at V and 10 bases at J, with 19 bases between. CDR1 is KGHSH, CDR2 LQKENI, per germline. The CDR3 DNA follows: TGTGCCAGCTCACCTGGGACGGGCCCTACGGAACCCCAGCATTTT. Its protein product is CASSPGTGPTEPQHF.

The chain combines TRBV30 with TRBJ2-3; tentatively, D is TRBD1 (6 bases). Germline-derived CDR1 and CDR2 are GTSNPN and SVGIG (reference sequence). V dropped 2 bases and J dropped 5 bases, with 14 bases sitting between them. This CDR3 has 14 residues. The CDR3 region has the DNA TGTGCCTGGAGTCTCGCAGGGGTGGGAGATACGCAGTATTTT. Its protein is CAWSLAGVGDTQYF.

The V and J genes are TRBV5-1 and TRBJ1-5; D unclear. V shed 4 bases and J shed 6 bases, with 17 bases lying between them. From germline, CDR1 is SGHRS and CDR2 YFSETQ. The CDR3 is 15 residues long. CDR3 amino acids: CASSVDGGWGQPQHF. CDR3 bases: TGCGCCAGCAGCGTGGACGGAGGCTGGGGTCAGCCCCAGCATTTT.

The rearrangement links TRBV7-3 to TRBJ1-1; D is undetermined. The CDR3 length is 14 residues. The ends were cut back, 2 bases at V and 1 base at J, with 8 bases in the middle. The germline V gene encodes CDR1 SGHTA and CDR2 FQGTGA. DNA for the CDR3: TGTGCCAGCAGCTTAGGGCCCTCGAACACTGAAGCTTTCTTT. Translated, it gives CASSLGPSNTEAFF.

The CDR3 nucleotides are TGTGCCAGCAGCTTGGCAGGGGGACAGGGCAACTATGGCTACACCTTC. Translated, it gives CASSLAGGQGNYGYTF. The gene calls are TRBV5-6 and TRBJ1-2, with 9 bases fitting TRBD1. From germline, CDR1 is SGHDT and CDR2 YYEEEE. V was clipped by 0 bases and J by 2 bases; unmatched bases: 5. This CDR3 has 16 amino acids.

The chain employs TRBV4-1 and TRBJ1-3, with TRBD1 matching over 8 bases. Trimming at V came to 8 bases and at J to 1 base, leaving 16 bases not matched to a gene. Germline CDR1 is MGHRA and CDR2 is YSYEKL. The CDR3 is made up of 18 amino acids. This CDR3 reads CASRPVLRQGRSGNTIYF. CDR3 DNA: TGCGCCAGCCGACCGGTCCTTCGACAGGGGCGATCTGGAAACACCATATATTTT.

This clone was seen more than once but under ten times. This rearrangement joins TRBV27 to TRBJ1-1; 9 bases map to TRBD1. The CDR3 is 14 amino acids. V lost 4 bases to trimming and J lost 6 bases; unmatched junction nucleotides: 6. Germline V CDR1 and CDR2: MNHEY, SMNVEV (reference sequence). The CDR3 is CASSSTGGSAEAFF. The CDR3 DNA sequence: TGTGCCAGCAGTTCGACAGGGGGTTCGGCTGAAGCTTTCTTT.

CDR3 in amino acids: CASTRGGSNYGYTF. For the CDR3, the DNA is TGCGCCAGCACTCGGGGCGGATCTAACTATGGCTACACCTTC. This chain links TRBV5-1 with TRBJ1-2; a possible D gene is TRBD1 (5 bases). The V end lost 6 bases, the J end lost 0 bases, and 12 bases lay between the germline ends. Germline CDR1 SGHRS, CDR2 YFSETQ. There are 14 residues in the CDR3.

This clone was detected a few times. The CDR3: CASSQAPNEKLFF. The CDR3 DNA is TGTGCCAGCAGCCAAGCGCCTAATGAAAAACTGTTTTTT. The V gene is TRBV3-1 (or the pseudogene TRBV3-2), the J gene TRBJ1-4; D gene unclear. CDR1 is LGHDT, CDR2 YNNKEL, per germline (reference sequence). Trimming stripped 1 base from V and 3 bases from J, with 3 bases between. There are 13 residues in the CDR3.

The chain joins TRBV6-2 or TRBV6-3 to TRBJ1-2, with TRBD1 as a possible D gene (5 bases). The CDR3 runs to 18 residues. Deletions cut 1 base from V and 3 bases from J, with 21 bases between. Germline V CDR1 and CDR2: MNHEY, SVGEGT. This chain's CDR3 is CASSYLGMGGLKDYGYTF. CDR3 sequence (DNA): TGTGCCAGCAGTTACTTGGGGATGGGGGGACTTAAGGACTATGGCTACACCTTC.

This clone has just one count. J is TRBJ1-6 and V is TRBV5-6; no firm D call. V dropped 4 bases and J dropped 4 bases, with 18 bases sitting between them. CDR3 length: 17 residues. Germline CDR1 reads SGHDT; CDR2 reads YYEEEE. CDR3: CASSASPEEWYNSPLHF. The DNA of the CDR3 is TGTGCCAGCAGCGCGAGCCCCGAGGAGTGGTATAATTCACCCCTCCACTTT.

The chain's CDR3 is CASSSRQGMNTEAFF. The CDR3 region has the DNA TGCGCCAGCAGCTCCCGACAGGGCATGAACACTGAAGCTTTCTTT. The V call is TRBV5-1, the J call TRBJ1-1, with 7 bases lining up with TRBD1. V trimming: 3 bases; J trimming: 0 bases; junction bases outside the gene matches: 5. The CDR3 is 15 amino acids. CDR1 and CDR2 from the germline V gene are SGHRS and YFSETQ.

V and J are TRBV7-9 and TRBJ2-7; perhaps TRBD2 as D (6 bases). The V and J ends lost 4 bases and 4 bases respectively, with 8 bases between them. This CDR3 has 12 amino acids. The germline V gene encodes CDR1 SEHNR and CDR2 FQNEAQ (reference sequence). The CDR3 sequence: CASSSGTYEQYF. As DNA, the CDR3 is TGTGCCAGCAGCTCCGGGACTTACGAGCAGTACTTC.

In this sample, this clone turned up once. The chain combines TRBV20-1 with TRBJ2-1; no firm D call. Trimming removed 3 bases at V and 0 bases at J, with 6 bases between. The length of the CDR3 is 13 residues. Germline CDR1 is DFQATT and CDR2 is SNEGSKA (reference sequence). CDR3 protein: CSASASSYNEQFF. DNA of the CDR3: TGCAGTGCTAGTGCTAGCTCCTACAATGAGCAGTTCTTC.

The V and J genes are TRBV6-2 or TRBV6-3 and TRBJ1-2; unclear D gene. Germline CDR1 reads MNHEY; CDR2 reads SVGEGT. V dropped 5 bases and J dropped 1 base, with 8 bases sitting between them. The CDR3 runs 13 residues. CDR3 amino acids: CASSLSGNYGYTF. The CDR3 bases are TGTGCCAGCAGTCTGTCGGGTAACTATGGCTACACCTTC.

In its sample, this clone was seen once. The chain combines TRBV10-3 with TRBJ2-7; D gene unclear. From germline, CDR1 is ENHRY and CDR2 SYGVKD. V was pared by 5 bases and J by 2 bases, with 7 bases between. The CDR3 has 12 amino acids. The CDR3 DNA sequence: TGTGCCATCAGTCGGACGCCCTACGAGCAGTACTTC. The encoded protein is CAISRTPYEQYF.

The genes are TRBV10-3 and TRBJ1-1, with 11 bases identical to TRBD1. The CDR3 extends over 15 amino acids. Per the germline V gene, CDR1 is ENHRY and CDR2 is SYGVKD. The V segment lost 6 bases and the J segment 3 bases; nucleotides outside the gene matches: 6. This CDR3 is CAIRGQGAGDTEAFF. In DNA, the CDR3 is TGTGCCATCAGAGGACAGGGGGCAGGGGACACTGAAGCTTTCTTT.